This TCR beta chain was sequenced for a study of cytomegalovirus exposure and HLA in healthy donors. As for the study in general: Among the approximately 380 donors who were genotyped, roughly 76% fell in the genetic ancestry cluster that is associated with self-reported Caucasian donors.

The PCR had 60 Vbeta and 13 Jbeta primers. Data came from immunoSEQ multiplex PCR; TCRdb stores just in-frame clones and leaves some out. Of under 130,000 clones listed, around 77% were seen once; the top ten hold 7.5% to 10%. Regarding the study as a whole: The authors later found most CMV-associated TCR beta chains appeared HLA-restricted. In a later analysis, at a false discovery rate of 0.05, 15,000 to 20,000 TCR beta sequences were associated with HLA alleles.

The V end lost 0 bases, the J end lost 4 bases, and 12 bases lay between the germline ends. The CDR3 covers 15 residues. Germline V CDR1 and CDR2: LGHNA, YSLEER. In the case of this clone: Its target is unknown.

Healthy donors of bone marrow made up the group. The TCR sequence derives from a woman in her forties in good health and CMV-seropositive. The chain couples TRBV4-3 to TRBJ1-1; D perhaps matches TRBD1 (6 bases). The sample taken for sequencing was PBMCs. The CDR3, as DNA: TGCGCCAGCAGCCAAGATAAGGGGGTAGGCACTGAAGCTTTCTTT. Amino acids: CASSQDKGVGTEAFF.